This T cell receptor (beta chain) came from a study of blood T cells in healthy people across ages. For the study at large: Template switching recovered approximately one barcoded beta molecule for every two T cells. Study observations and caveats: A roughly linear age-dependent decrease characterized TCR beta diversity per million T cells.

Each donor gave 9 to 10 milliliters of peripheral blood. A remark on this clonotype: No antigen is known for it.

Deletions cut 6 bases from V and 4 bases from J, with 18 bases between. CDR3 length: 14 residues. Germline lookup yields CDR1 SQVTM and CDR2 ANQGSEA. It was with a sample-barcoded 5' primer and a J-beta primer mix that a second PCR of roughly 7 to 12 cycles was run. TCRdb re-called the 5' RACE reads with MiXCR, one entry per CDR3 protein. The sample lists roughly 700,000 distinct CDR3 sequences, about 25% occurring once. The sample was also reused in another study, on T cells of mothers and their children.

The TCR was taken from a boy aged 10-17 years in good health. The gene calls are TRBV29-1 and TRBJ1-1, with unresolved D. The material sequenced was blood. CDR3 region: CSVSALQASTEAFF. The CDR3, as DNA: TGCAGCGTATCGGCCCTTCAGGCGAGCACTGAAGCTTTCTTT. Complete variable domain (other parts from reference TRBV29-1 and TRBJ1-1): SAVISQKPSRDICQRGTSLTIQCQVDSQVTMMFWYRQQPGQSLTLIATANQGSEATYESGFVIDKFPISRPNLTFSTLTVSNMSPEDSSIYLCSVSALQASTEAFFGQGTRLTVV.